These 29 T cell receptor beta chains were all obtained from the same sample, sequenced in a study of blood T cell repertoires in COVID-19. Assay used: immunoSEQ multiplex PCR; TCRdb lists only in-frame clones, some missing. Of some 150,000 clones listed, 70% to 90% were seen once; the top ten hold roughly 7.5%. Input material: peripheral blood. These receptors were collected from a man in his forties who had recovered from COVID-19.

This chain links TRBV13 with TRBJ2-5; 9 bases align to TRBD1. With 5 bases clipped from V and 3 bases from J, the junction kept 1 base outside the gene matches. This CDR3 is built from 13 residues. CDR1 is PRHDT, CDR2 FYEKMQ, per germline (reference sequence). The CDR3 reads CASSRDREETQYF. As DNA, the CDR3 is TGTGCCAGCAGCAGGGACAGGGAAGAGACCCAGTACTTC.

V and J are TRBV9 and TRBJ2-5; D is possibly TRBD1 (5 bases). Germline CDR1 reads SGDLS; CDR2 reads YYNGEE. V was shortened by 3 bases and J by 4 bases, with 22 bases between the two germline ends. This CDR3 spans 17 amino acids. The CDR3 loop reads CASSANQGWALGETQYF. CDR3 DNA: TGTGCCAGCAGCGCAAATCAGGGTTGGGCGCTGGGAGAGACCCAGTACTTC.

The CDR3 DNA reads as TGTGCCAGCAGCACCTTGACAGGGTCGGACACTGAAGCTTTCTTT. Protein: CASSTLTGSDTEAFF. The chain links TRBV11-2 to TRBJ1-1; 7 bases agree with TRBD1. The CDR3 extends over 15 amino acids. The V gene end was trimmed by 5 bases and the J gene end by 3 bases; junction bases not matched to a gene: 9. Germline CDR1 reads SGHAT; CDR2 reads FQNNGV.

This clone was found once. CDR3 in amino acids: CASSNGGGGTNYGYTF. In nucleotides, the CDR3 is TGTGCCAGCAGCAATGGGGGCGGCGGCACCAACTATGGCTACACCTTC. V and J are TRBV21-1 and TRBJ1-2; whether TRBD1, the table's D call, matches the DNA was not checked. TRBV21-1 constitutes a pseudogene. This CDR3 spans 16 amino acids.

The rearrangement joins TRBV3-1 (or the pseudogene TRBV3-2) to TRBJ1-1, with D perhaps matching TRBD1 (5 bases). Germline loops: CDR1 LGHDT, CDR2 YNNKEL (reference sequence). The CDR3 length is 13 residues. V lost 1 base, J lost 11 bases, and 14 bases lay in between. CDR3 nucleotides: TGTGCCAGCAGCCAAGTATCGGGCAGGGTGGCTTTCTTT. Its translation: CASSQVSGRVAFF.

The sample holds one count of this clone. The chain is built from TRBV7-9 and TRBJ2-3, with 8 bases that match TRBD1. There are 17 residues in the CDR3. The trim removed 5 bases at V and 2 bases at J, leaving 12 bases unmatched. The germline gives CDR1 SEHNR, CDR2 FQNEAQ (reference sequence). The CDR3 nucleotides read TGTGCCAGCAGCCCACCCAGGGGGCTCCAGCCCACAGATACGCAGTATTTT. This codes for CASSPPRGLQPTDTQYF.

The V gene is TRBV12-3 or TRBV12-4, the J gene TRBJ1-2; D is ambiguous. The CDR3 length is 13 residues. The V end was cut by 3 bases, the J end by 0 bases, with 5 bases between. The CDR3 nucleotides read TGTGCCAGCAGTTTCGGGGCTAACTATGGCTACACCTTC. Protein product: CASSFGANYGYTF.

The CDR3 loop reads CASSLEQGAGEQFF. In DNA form, the CDR3 reads TGTGCCAGCAGCTTGGAACAGGGGGCGGGTGAGCAGTTCTTC. V and J are TRBV11-3 and TRBJ2-1, with 9 bases aligning to TRBD1. V was pared by 3 bases and J by 9 bases, with 6 bases of the junction left unmatched. The CDR3 spans 14 residues. Germline-derived CDR1 and CDR2 are SGHNT and YENEEA.

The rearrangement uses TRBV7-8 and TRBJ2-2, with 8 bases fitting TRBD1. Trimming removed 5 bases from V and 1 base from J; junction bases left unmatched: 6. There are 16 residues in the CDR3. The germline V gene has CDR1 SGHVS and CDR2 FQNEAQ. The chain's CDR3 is CASSNRQGLNTGELFF. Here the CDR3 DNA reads TGTGCCAGCAGCAATAGACAGGGGCTGAACACCGGGGAGCTGTTTTTT.

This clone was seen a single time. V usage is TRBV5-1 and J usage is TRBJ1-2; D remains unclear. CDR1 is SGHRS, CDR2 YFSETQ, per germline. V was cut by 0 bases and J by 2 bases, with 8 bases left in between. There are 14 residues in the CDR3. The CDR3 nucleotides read TGCGCCAGCAGCTTGGCTTCACAAAACTATGGCTACACCTTC. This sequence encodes CASSLASQNYGYTF.

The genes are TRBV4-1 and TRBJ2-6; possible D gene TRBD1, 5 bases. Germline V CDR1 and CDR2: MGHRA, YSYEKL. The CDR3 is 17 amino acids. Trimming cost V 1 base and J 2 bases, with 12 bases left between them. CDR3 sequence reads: CASSQGTQSTGANVLTF. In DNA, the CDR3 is TGCGCCAGCAGCCAAGGGACACAGTCTACTGGGGCCAACGTCCTGACTTTC.

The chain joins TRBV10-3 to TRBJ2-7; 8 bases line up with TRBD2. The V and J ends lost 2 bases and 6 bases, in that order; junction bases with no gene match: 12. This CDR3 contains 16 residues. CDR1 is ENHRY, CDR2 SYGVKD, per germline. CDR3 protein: CAISEVWSKRESEQYF. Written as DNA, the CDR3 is TGTGCCATCAGTGAGGTGTGGAGCAAGCGGGAGTCCGAGCAGTACTTC.

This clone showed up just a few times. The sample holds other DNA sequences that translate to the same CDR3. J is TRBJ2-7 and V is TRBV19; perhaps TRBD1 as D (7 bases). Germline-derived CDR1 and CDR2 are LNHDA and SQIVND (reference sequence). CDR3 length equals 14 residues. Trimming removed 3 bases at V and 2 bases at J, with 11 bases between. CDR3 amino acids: CASSIGGGTYEQYF. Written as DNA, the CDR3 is TGTGCCAGTAGTATCGGAGGGGGCACCTACGAGCAGTACTTC.

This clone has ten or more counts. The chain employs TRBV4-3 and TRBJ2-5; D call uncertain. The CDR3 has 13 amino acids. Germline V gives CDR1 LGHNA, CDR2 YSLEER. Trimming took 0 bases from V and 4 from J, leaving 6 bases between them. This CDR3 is CASSQEPGETQYF. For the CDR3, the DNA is TGCGCCAGCAGCCAAGAGCCGGGAGAGACCCAGTACTTC.

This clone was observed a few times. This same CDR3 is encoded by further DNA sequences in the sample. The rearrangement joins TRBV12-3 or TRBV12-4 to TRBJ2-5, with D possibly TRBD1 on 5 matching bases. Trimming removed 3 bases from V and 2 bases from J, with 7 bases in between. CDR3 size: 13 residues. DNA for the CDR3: TGTGCCAGCAGTTTGGGGCAACAAGAGACCCAGTACTTC. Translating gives CASSLGQQETQYF.

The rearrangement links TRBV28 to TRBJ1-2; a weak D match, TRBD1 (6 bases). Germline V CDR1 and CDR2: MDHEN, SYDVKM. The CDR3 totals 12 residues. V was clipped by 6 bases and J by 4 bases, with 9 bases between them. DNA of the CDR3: TGTGCCAGCAGGGGGGACACCTATGGCTACACCTTC. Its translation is CASRGDTYGYTF.

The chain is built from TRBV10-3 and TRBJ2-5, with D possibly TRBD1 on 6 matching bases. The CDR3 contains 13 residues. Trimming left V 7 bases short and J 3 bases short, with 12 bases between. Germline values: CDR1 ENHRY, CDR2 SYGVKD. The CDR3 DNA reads TGTGCCATCAAAGGGGGACCGAAAGAGACCCAGTACTTC. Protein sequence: CAIKGGPKETQYF.

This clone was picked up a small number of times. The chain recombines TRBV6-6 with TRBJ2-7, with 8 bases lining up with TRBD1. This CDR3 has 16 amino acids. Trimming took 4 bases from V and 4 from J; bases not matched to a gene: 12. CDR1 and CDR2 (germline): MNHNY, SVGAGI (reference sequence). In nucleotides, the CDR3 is TGTGCCAGCAGTTGGGGCCCGGGACAGGCGAGGTACGAGCAGTACTTC. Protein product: CASSWGPGQARYEQYF.

The chain's CDR3 is CASSFPGTGWNEQYF. The CDR3, as DNA: TGTGCCAGCAGTTTCCCCGGGACAGGGTGGAACGAGCAGTACTTC. V usage is TRBV28 and J usage is TRBJ2-7, with 9 bases lining up with TRBD1. The CDR3 contains 15 residues. The V gene end was trimmed by 3 bases and the J gene end by 5 bases; junction bases not matched to a gene: 8. The germline CDR1 and CDR2 sequences are MDHEN and SYDVKM.

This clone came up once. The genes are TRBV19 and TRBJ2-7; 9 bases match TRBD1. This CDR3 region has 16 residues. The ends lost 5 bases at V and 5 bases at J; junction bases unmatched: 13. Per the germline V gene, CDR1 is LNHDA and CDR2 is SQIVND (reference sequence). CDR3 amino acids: CASSPGTGGDADEQYF. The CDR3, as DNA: TGTGCCAGTAGTCCGGGAACAGGGGGCGACGCGGACGAGCAGTACTTC.

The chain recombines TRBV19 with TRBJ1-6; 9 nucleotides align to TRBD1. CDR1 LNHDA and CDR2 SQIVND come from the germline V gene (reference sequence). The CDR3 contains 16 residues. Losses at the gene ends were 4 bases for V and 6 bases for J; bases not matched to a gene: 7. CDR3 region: CASSNQEGQGNSPLHF. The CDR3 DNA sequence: TGTGCCAGTAGTAACCAAGAGGGACAGGGTAATTCACCCCTCCACTTT. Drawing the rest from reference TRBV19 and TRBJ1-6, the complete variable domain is DGGITQSPKYLFRKEGQNVTLSCEQNLNHDAMYWYRQDPGQGLRLIYYSQIVNDFQKGDIAEGYSVSREKKESFPLTVTSAQKNPTAFYLCASSNQEGQGNSPLHFGNGTRLTVT.

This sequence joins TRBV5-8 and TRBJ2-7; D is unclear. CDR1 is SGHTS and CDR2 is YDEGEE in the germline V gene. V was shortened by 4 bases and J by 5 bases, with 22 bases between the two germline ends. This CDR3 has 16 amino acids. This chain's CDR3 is CASSRMGPYYPHEQYF. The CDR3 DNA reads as TGTGCCAGCAGCCGCATGGGCCCCTATTACCCCCACGAGCAGTACTTC.

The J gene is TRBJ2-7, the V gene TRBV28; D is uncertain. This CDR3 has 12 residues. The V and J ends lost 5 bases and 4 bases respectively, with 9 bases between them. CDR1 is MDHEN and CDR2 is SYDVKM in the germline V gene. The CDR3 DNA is TGTGCCAGCAGTCCCCCCGGTTACGAGCAGTACTTC. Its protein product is CASSPPGYEQYF. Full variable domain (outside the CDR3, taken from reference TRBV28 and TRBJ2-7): DVKVTQSSRYLVKRTGEKVFLECVQDMDHENMFWYRQDPGLGLRLIYFSYDVKMKEKGDIPEGYSVSREKKERFSLILESASTNQTSMYLCASSPPGYEQYFGPGTRLTVT.

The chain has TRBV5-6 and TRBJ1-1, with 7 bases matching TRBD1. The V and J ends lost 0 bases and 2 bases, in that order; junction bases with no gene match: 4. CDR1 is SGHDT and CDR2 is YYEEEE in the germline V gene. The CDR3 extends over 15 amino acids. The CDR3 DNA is TGTGCCAGCAGCTTGGGACAGGGCACTAACACTGAAGCTTTCTTT. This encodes CASSLGQGTNTEAFF.

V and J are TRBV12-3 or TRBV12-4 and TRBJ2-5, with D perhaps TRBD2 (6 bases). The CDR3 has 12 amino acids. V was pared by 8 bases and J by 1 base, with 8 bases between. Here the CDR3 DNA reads TGTGCCAGCGGAGGGACCCAAGAGACCCAGTACTTC. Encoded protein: CASGGTQETQYF.

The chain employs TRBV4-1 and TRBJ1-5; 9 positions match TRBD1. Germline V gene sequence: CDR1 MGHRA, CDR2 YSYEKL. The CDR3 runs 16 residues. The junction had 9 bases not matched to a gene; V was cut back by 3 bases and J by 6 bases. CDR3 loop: CASSQATGGGSQPQHF. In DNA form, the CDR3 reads TGCGCCAGCAGCCAGGCGACAGGGGGAGGAAGTCAGCCCCAGCATTTT.

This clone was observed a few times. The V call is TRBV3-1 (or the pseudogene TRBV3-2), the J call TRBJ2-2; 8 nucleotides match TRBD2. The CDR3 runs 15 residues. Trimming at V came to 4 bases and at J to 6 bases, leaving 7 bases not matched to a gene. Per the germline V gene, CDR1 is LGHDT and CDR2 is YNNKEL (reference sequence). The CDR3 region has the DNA TGTGCCAGCAGCCCGGGGGGGAGGGCGGCCGGGGAGCTGTTTTTT. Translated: CASSPGGRAAGELFF.

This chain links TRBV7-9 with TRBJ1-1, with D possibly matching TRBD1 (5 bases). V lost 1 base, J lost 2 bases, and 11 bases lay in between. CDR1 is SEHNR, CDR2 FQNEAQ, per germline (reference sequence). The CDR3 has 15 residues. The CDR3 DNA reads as TGTGCCAGCAGCTTAGGGCTAGGGGCCAACACTGAAGCTTTCTTT. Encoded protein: CASSLGLGANTEAFF.

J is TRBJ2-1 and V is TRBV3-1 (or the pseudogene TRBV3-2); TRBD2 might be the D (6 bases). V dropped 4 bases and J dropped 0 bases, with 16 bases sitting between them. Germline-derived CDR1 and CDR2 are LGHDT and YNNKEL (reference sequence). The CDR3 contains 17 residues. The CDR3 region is CASSPRLAESSYNEQFF. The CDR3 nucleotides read TGTGCCAGCAGCCCACGGTTAGCGGAGAGCTCCTACAATGAGCAGTTCTTC.